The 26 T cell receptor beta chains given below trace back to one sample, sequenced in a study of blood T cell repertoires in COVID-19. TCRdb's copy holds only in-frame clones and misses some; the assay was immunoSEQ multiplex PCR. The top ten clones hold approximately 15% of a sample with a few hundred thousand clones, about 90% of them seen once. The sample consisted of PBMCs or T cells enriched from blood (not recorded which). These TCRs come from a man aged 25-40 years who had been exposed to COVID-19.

The CDR3 DNA reads as TGCGCCAGCAGCTTTCGGCCCCGGGACGGGGAGCTGTTTTTT. Protein product: CASSFRPRDGELFF. This chain connects TRBV5-1 to TRBJ2-2; tentatively, D is TRBD2 (5 bases). Germline V gives CDR1 SGHRS, CDR2 YFSETQ. This CDR3 contains 14 residues. V was cut by 2 bases and J by 7 bases, with 12 bases left in between.

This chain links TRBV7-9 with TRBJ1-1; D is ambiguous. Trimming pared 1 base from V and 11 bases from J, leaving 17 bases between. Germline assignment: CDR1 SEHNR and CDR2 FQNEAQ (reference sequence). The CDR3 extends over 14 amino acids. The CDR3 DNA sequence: TGTGCCAGCAGCTTAGGAGGACTGTGGGTCGAGGCTTTCTTT. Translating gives CASSLGGLWVEAFF.

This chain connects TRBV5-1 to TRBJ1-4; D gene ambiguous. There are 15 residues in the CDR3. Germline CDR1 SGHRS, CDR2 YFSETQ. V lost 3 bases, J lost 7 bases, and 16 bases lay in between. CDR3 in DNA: TGCGCCAGCAGCTCCAGTAGGCGGATTGGTGAAAAACTGTTTTTT. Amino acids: CASSSSRRIGEKLFF.

The CDR3 loop reads CASSSTGTAAGNTIYF. The DNA of the CDR3 is TGCGCCAGCAGCTCGACAGGGACGGCTGCTGGAAACACCATATATTTT. The rearrangement links TRBV5-1 to TRBJ1-3, with TRBD1 matching over 7 bases. The germline V gene has CDR1 SGHRS and CDR2 YFSETQ. This CDR3 is built from 16 residues. J was trimmed by 2 bases and V by 3 bases; bases with no gene match: 8.

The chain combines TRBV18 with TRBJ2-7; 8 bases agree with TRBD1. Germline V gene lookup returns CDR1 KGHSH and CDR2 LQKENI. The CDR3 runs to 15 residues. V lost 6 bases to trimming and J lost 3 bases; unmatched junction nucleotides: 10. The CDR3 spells CASSRKDRAGYEQYF. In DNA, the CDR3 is TGTGCCAGCTCGCGTAAGGACAGGGCGGGCTACGAGCAGTACTTC.

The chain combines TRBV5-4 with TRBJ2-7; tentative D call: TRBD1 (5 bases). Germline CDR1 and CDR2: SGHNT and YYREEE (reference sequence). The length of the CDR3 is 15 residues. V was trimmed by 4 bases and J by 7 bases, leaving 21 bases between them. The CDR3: CASSLQGLLPREQYF. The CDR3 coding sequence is TGTGCCAGCAGCCTCCAGGGCCTACTACCCAGGGAGCAGTACTTC.

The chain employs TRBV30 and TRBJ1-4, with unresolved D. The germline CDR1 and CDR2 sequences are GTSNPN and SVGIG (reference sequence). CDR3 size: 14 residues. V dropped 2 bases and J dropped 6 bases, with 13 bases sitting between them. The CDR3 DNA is TGTGCCTGGAGTCCCCTTGGCATTGATGAAAAACTGTTTTTT. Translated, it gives CAWSPLGIDEKLFF.

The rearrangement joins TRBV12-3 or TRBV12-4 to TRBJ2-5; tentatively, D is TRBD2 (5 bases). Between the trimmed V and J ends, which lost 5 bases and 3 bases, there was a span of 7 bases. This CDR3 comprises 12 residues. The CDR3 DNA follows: TGTGCCAGCAGTCTCGGGAAAGAGACCCAGTACTTC. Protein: CASSLGKETQYF.

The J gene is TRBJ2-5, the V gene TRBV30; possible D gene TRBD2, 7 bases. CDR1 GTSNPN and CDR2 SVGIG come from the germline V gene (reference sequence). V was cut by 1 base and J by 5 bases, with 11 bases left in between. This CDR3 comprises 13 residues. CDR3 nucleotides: TGTGCCTGGAGTGCCGGGGGGCGGGAGACCCAGTACTTC. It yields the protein CAWSAGGRETQYF.

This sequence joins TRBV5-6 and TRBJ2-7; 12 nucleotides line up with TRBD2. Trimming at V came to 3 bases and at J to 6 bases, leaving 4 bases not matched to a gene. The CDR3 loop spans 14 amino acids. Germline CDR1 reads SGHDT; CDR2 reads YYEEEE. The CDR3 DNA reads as TGTGCCAGCAGCTCTCTAGCGGGGGGGTTCGAGCAGTACTTC. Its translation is CASSSLAGGFEQYF. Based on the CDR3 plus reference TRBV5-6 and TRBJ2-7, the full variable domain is DAGVTQSPTHLIKTRGQQVTLRCSPKSGHDTVSWYQQALGQGPQFIFQYYEEEERQRGNFPDRFSGHQFPNYSSELNVNALLLGDSALYLCASSSLAGGFEQYFGPGTRLTVT.

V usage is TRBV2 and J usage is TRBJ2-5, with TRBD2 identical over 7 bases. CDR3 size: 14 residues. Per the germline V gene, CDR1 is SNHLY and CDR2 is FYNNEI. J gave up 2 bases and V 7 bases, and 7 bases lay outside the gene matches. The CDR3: CASKISSGQETQYF. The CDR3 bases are TGTGCCAGCAAAATATCTAGCGGACAAGAGACCCAGTACTTC.

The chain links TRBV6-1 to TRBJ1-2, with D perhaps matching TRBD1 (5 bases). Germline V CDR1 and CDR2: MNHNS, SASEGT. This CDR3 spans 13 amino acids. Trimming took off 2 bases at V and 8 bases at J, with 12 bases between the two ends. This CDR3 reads CASSESTGLGYTF. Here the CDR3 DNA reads TGTGCCAGCAGTGAATCAACAGGTCTCGGCTACACCTTC.

The CDR3 loop is CASSPSDGYTF. CDR3 in DNA: TGTGCCAGCAGCCCCTCCGATGGCTACACCTTC. The J gene is TRBJ1-2, the V gene TRBV7-9; D not resolved. The CDR3 consists of 11 residues. Germline CDR1 SEHNR, CDR2 FQNEAQ (reference sequence). V gave up 5 bases and J gave up 6 bases, with 7 bases separating them.

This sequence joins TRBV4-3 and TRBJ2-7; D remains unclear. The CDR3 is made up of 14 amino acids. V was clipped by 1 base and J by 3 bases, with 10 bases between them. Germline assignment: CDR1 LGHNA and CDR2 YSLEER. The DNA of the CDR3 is TGCGCCAGCAGCCAAGTACAGACGAGCTACGAGCAGTACTTC. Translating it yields CASSQVQTSYEQYF.

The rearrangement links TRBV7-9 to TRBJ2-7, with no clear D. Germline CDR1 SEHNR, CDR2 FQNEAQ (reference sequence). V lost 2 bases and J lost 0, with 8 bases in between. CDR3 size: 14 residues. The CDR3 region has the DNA TGTGCCAGCAGCTTAACAGAGCTCTCCTACGAGCAGTACTTC. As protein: CASSLTELSYEQYF.

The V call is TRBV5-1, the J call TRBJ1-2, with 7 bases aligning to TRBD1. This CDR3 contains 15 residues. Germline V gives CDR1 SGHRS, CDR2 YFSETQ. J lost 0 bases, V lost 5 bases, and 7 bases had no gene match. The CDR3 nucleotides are TGCGCCAGCAGGATAACAGGGGCCCCTAACTATGGCTACACCTTC. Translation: CASRITGAPNYGYTF.

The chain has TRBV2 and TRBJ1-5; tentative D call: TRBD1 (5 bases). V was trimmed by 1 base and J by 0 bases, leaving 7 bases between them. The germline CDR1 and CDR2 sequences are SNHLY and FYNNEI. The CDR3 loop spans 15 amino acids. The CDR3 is CASSEGTYSNQPQHF. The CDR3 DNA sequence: TGTGCCAGCAGTGAAGGGACATATAGCAATCAGCCCCAGCATTTT.

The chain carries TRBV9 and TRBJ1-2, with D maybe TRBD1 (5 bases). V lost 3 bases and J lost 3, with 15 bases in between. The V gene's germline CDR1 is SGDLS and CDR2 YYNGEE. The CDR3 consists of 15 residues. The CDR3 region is CASSEDKGHDYGYTF. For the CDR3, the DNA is TGTGCCAGCAGCGAGGACAAGGGTCACGACTATGGCTACACCTTC.

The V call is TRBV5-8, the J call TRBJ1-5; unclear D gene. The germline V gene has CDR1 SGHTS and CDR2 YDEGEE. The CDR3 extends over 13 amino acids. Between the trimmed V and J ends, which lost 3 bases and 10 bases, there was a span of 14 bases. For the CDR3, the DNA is TGTGCCAGCAGCTCGCGGGCCTCACGCCCCCAGCATTTT. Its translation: CASSSRASRPQHF.

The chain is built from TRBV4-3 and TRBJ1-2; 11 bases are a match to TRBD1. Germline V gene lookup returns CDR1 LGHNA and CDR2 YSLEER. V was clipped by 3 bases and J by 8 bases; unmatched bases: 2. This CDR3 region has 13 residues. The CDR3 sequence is CASSHGQGAGYTF. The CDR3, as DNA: TGCGCCAGCAGCCATGGACAGGGGGCGGGCTACACCTTC.

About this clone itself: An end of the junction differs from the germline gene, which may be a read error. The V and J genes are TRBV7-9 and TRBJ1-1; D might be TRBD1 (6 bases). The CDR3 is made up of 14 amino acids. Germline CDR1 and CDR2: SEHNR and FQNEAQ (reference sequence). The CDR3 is CASSLVVRGTETFF. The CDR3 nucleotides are TGTGCCAGCAGCTTAGTCGTCAGGGGCACTGAAACTTTCTTT.

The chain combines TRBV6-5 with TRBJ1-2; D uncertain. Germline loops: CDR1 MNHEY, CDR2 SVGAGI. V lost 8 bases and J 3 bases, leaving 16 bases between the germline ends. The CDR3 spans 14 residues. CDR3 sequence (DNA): TGTGCCAGCCTATCAACTTTCCGGGACTATGGCTACACCTTC. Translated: CASLSTFRDYGYTF.

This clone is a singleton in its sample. The CDR3 nucleotides read TGTGCCAGCAGGAAAAATGACAGCAACCCAGCTTACTCCTATAATTCACCCCTCCACTTT. It encodes CASRKNDSNPAYSYNSPLHF. The rearrangement uses TRBV7-7 and TRBJ1-6; a possible D gene is TRBD1 (5 bases). The V gene's germline CDR1 is SSHAT and CDR2 FNYEAQ (reference sequence). V was clipped by 6 bases and J by 0 bases, with 24 bases between them. The CDR3 sequence is 20 residues long.

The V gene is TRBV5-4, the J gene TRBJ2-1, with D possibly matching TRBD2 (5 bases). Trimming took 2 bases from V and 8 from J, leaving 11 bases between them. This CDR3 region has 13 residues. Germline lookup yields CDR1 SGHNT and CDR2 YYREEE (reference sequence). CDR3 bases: TGTGCCAGCAGCTTTGCGGGTAGTGATGAGCAGTTCTTC. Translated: CASSFAGSDEQFF.

Written as DNA, the CDR3 is TGTGCCAGCAAAAGCGGGGAAGGGTACAATGAGCAGTTCTTC. It translates to CASKSGEGYNEQFF. This chain connects TRBV2 to TRBJ2-1; 7 bases map to TRBD2. The CDR3 is 14 residues long. Trimming took 7 bases from V and 4 from J; bases not matched to a gene: 7. Germline CDR1 SNHLY, CDR2 FYNNEI.

The CDR3: CASSLGLAYNEQFF. The DNA for the CDR3 is TGTGCCAGCAGCTTAGGACTAGCCTACAATGAGCAGTTCTTC. V usage is TRBV7-2 and J usage is TRBJ2-1; D may be TRBD2 (6 bases). Looked up from germline, CDR1 is SGHTA and CDR2 is FQGNSA. Trimming shortened V by 1 base and J by 2 bases, and 6 bases separated the two germline ends. The CDR3 has 14 amino acids.